This T cell receptor (beta chain) was recovered during a study of breast tumors, draining lymph nodes, adjacent tissues (TCRdb year 2016). Regarding the research as a whole: Breast cancer patients provided tumor, adjacent nontumor tissue and axillary lymph nodes, and the study compared the TCR beta repertoires across these three sources. The study was designed to assess the relationships and possible T-cell exchange between tumor, surrounding tissue and draining lymph node repertoires in human breast cancer. Paper-wide results and their limitations: The similarity between tumor and nontumor tissue repertoires was significantly greater in luminal-like breast cancer than in basal-like breast cancer. Tumor T-cell repertoires showed less diversity than lymph node repertoires and more diversity than nontumor tissue repertoires, and tumor T-cell repertoires showed preferential V and J gene usage. The data were considered consistent with the idea that most tumor T cells come from the lymph node and then expand in tumor tissue. Rather than being directly demonstrated, the conclusion that tumor T cells originate in lymph nodes was presented as consistent with a hypothesis.

Lymph node samples came from the axillary draining lymph nodes of breast cancer patients. Sequencing instrument: Illumina HiSeq 2000. Multiplex PCR amplification was used to generate the TCR beta chain libraries. The amplified TCR beta chain products were analyzed by high-throughput sequencing. TCRdb handled the public reads itself, with Q25 trimming in fastp and clone calling in MiXCR, and kept productive beta chains. Entries are consolidated by CDR3 protein sequence, retaining the most common genes and DNA. This sample gives around 290,000 distinct CDR3 sequences in total; about 33% of them show up just once. The top ten constitute under 1.2% of the sample. This clonotype was seen ten or more times. Its specific antigen is unknown. Base qualities were left out, and no much larger clone turns up one base away. Including cysteine and phenylalanine, the CDR3 has 16 amino acids. Left in the record is the CDR3 DNA by itself, 48 bases read in frame from the first base. V ends up 4 bases short and J 9 bases short, with an unmatched junction base count of 13. Per the germline V gene, KGHDR is the CDR1 and SFDVKD is the CDR2.

The chain is made from TRBV24-1 and TRBJ2-3; 9 middle bases align to TRBD2. Material: axillary lymph node tissue. The receptor was isolated from a female donor with breast cancer. Some clones in this sample may be carry-over from other donors' samples. This receptor has the CDR3 CATSDGLAPWAGTQYF. The DNA reads as follows: TGTGCCACCAGTGACGGACTAGCGCCGTGGGCCGGAACGCAGTATTTT.